Shown below are 20 T cell receptor beta chains from a single sample sequenced in a study of T-cell reconstitution after alpha-beta-depleted transplantation in children. Preparation of the TCRbeta library involved a method that used unique molecular identifiers. TCRdb re-called the PCR reads through MiXCR, storing one row per CDR3 protein. The top ten hold around 4.8% of the sample, which has about 250,000 distinct CDR3 sequences, 24% seen once. Sequencing used PBMCs, mostly from graft donor cells, obtained 360 days after TCRalphabeta/CD19-depleted stem cell transplant. The receptor source for this set is a female patient between 2 and 10 years old who had a stem cell transplant for congenital amegakaryocytic thrombocytopenia, so the T cells may come from the graft donor.

The V and J genes are TRBV20-1 and TRBJ1-2; the D gene is possibly TRBD1 (5 bases). The ends were cut back, 6 bases at V and 4 bases at J, with 21 bases in the middle. CDR3 size: 15 residues. The V gene's germline CDR1 is DFQATT and CDR2 SNEGSKA (reference sequence). The CDR3 coding sequence is TGCAGTGCCTATGACAGCGCACTACCTTTCTATGGCTACACCTTC. Protein product: CSAYDSALPFYGYTF.

The gene calls are TRBV5-1 and TRBJ2-4, with no clear D. CDR1 and CDR2 (germline): SGHRS, YFSETQ. V lost 4 bases and J 3 bases, leaving 11 bases between the germline ends. The CDR3 spans 14 residues. For the CDR3, the DNA is TGCGCCAGCAGCCCGCTCGGGCGCAAAAACATTCAGTACTTC. It yields the protein CASSPLGRKNIQYF.

The V gene is TRBV13, the J gene TRBJ2-5; 10 bases fit TRBD2. CDR3 length: 18 amino acids. Germline-derived CDR1 and CDR2 are PRHDT and FYEKMQ (reference sequence). Unmatched junction bases numbered 13, after V lost 2 bases and J lost 4 bases. CDR3 residues: CASSLRPPSGSMGETQYF. The DNA for the CDR3 is TGTGCCAGCAGCTTACGACCCCCTAGCGGGAGTATGGGAGAGACCCAGTACTTC.

The chain couples TRBV21-1 to TRBJ2-2. TRBV21-1 is recorded as a pseudogene. The CDR3 is 16 residues long. CDR3 amino acids: CASSKTPTRNTGELFF. In DNA, the CDR3 is TGTGCCAGCAGCAAAACCCCAACTCGAAACACCGGGGAGCTGTTTTTT.

This rearrangement joins TRBV24-1 to TRBJ2-1; 7 bases match TRBD1. The CDR3 totals 18 residues. Germline V CDR1 and CDR2: KGHDR, SFDVKD. Unmatched junction bases numbered 14, after V lost 3 bases and J lost 4 bases. The CDR3 spells CATSDITFRDREYNEQFF. DNA of the CDR3: TGTGCCACCAGTGATATCACTTTCCGGGACAGAGAATACAATGAGCAGTTCTTC.

This chain joins TRBV28 and TRBJ1-2; TRBD1 agrees at 8 bases. The germline gives CDR1 MDHEN, CDR2 SYDVKM. J gave up 3 bases and V 3 bases, and 6 bases lay outside the gene matches. This CDR3 region has 15 residues. The CDR3 bases are TGTGCCAGCAGTTTGGGTGGACAGGGATACTATGGCTACACCTTC. Protein sequence: CASSLGGQGYYGYTF.

This chain connects TRBV7-7 to TRBJ2-2; 7 bases match TRBD2. This CDR3 region has 16 residues. J gave up 2 bases and V 1 base, and 4 bases lay outside the gene matches. Germline CDR1 reads SSHAT; CDR2 reads FNYEAQ (reference sequence). The CDR3 sequence: CASSLVPSGNTGELFF. Written as DNA, the CDR3 is TGTGCCAGCAGCTTAGTCCCTAGCGGAAACACCGGGGAGCTGTTTTTT.

This chain joins TRBV19 and TRBJ1-1; 7 positions agree with TRBD1. Germline assignment: CDR1 LNHDA and CDR2 SQIVND (reference sequence). The ends lost 7 bases at V and 4 bases at J; junction bases unmatched: 12. The CDR3 is made up of 15 amino acids. This CDR3 reads CASIAPHRGITEAFF. The CDR3 nucleotides read TGTGCCAGTATCGCGCCCCACAGGGGTATCACTGAAGCTTTCTTT.

This clonotype has more than one count but fewer than ten. The chain carries TRBV9 and TRBJ2-7, with D perhaps given as TRBD1 or TRBD2 (5 bases each). Germline V gene lookup returns CDR1 SGDLS and CDR2 YYNGEE. Between the trimmed V and J ends, which lost 3 bases and 1 base, there was a span of 11 bases. The CDR3 has 14 residues. The CDR3 reads CASSAWDGSYEQYF. DNA for the CDR3: TGTGCCAGCAGCGCATGGGACGGTTCCTACGAGCAGTACTTC.

The gene calls are TRBV5-1 and TRBJ2-2; 8 bases map to TRBD1. This CDR3 contains 17 residues. V was pared by 1 base and J by 5 bases, with 10 bases of the junction left unmatched. Germline CDR1 reads SGHRS; CDR2 reads YFSETQ. The CDR3 nucleotides read TGCGCCAGCAGCTTGTCCCAACGGACAGGGTTGACCGGGGAGCTGTTTTTT. Translation gives CASSLSQRTGLTGELFF.

The chain couples TRBV12-3 or TRBV12-4 to TRBJ1-6, with D hard to call. V was clipped by 6 bases and J by 0 bases, with 9 bases between them. The CDR3 runs 15 residues. The chain's CDR3 is CASSTVHSYNSPLHF. CDR3 DNA: TGTGCCAGCAGCACGGTCCACTCCTATAATTCACCCCTCCACTTT.

The V call is TRBV5-8, the J call TRBJ2-7; TRBD2 aligns across 10 bases. This CDR3 is 17 amino acids long. The V segment lost 0 bases and the J segment 0 bases; nucleotides outside the gene matches: 6. Germline loops: CDR1 SGHTS, CDR2 YDEGEE. Here the CDR3 DNA reads TGTGCCAGCAGCTTGGGCGCTTGGACTAGCGGCTCCTACGAGCAGTACTTC. Its protein is CASSLGAWTSGSYEQYF.

This clonotype was recorded a few times. The V call is TRBV20-1, the J call TRBJ2-1, with 15 positions matching TRBD2. Germline CDR1 is DFQATT and CDR2 is SNEGSKA (reference sequence). This CDR3 is 18 amino acids long. V was pared by 4 bases and J by 3 bases, with 10 bases of the junction left unmatched. CDR3 in DNA: TGCAGTGCTACATCGGGACTAGCGGGGGGACGTCACTACAATGAGCAGTTCTTC. It yields the protein CSATSGLAGGRHYNEQFF.

This clonotype was picked up many times. This chain uses TRBV29-1 with TRBJ2-1; 9 bases align to TRBD2. The CDR3 is 14 amino acids. Losses at the gene ends were 3 bases for V and 7 bases for J; bases not matched to a gene: 7. Germline V lookup: CDR1 SQVTM, CDR2 ANQGSEA. The CDR3 loop is CSVDLAGDENEQFF. The CDR3 bases are TGCAGCGTTGATTTAGCGGGAGACGAAAATGAGCAGTTCTTC.

This clonotype was recorded a few times. The CDR3 bases are TGTGCCAGCAGCCGGACTAGCAGAACGAACACCGGGGAGCTGTTTTTT. Its translation: CASSRTSRTNTGELFF. This chain uses TRBV14 with TRBJ2-2; TRBD2 aligns across 8 bases. The CDR3 runs to 16 residues. V gave up 4 bases and J gave up 0 bases; unmatched junction bases: 4. The germline CDR1 and CDR2 sequences are SGHDN and FVKESK.

This sequence joins TRBV12-3 or TRBV12-4 and TRBJ2-7; 12 bases map to TRBD2. J was trimmed by 4 bases and V by 5 bases; bases with no gene match: 9. The CDR3 totals 16 residues. The CDR3 DNA is TGTGCCAGCAGTCGACCCCGGACTAGCGGGATTTACGAGCAGTACTTC. It specifies CASSRPRTSGIYEQYF.

V and J are TRBV12-3 or TRBV12-4 and TRBJ1-1, with D hard to call. The ends were cut back, 4 bases at V and 0 bases at J, with 6 bases in the middle. The CDR3 spans 13 residues. The CDR3 nucleotides read TGTGCCAGCAGTTCTTTCCTGAACACTGAAGCTTTCTTT. Amino acids: CASSSFLNTEAFF.

V is TRBV20-1 and J is TRBJ2-5, with 8 bases identical to TRBD1. This CDR3 comprises 13 residues. Germline assignment: CDR1 DFQATT and CDR2 SNEGSKA (reference sequence). Trimming removed 5 bases from V and 3 bases from J; junction bases left unmatched: 5. CDR3 protein: CSAPPTGEETQYF. CDR3 DNA: TGCAGTGCTCCTCCGACAGGGGAAGAGACCCAGTACTTC.

The gene calls are TRBV28 and TRBJ2-7; weak D call: TRBD1 (6 bases). V lost 4 bases and J lost 5, with 18 bases in between. CDR3 length: 15 residues. CDR1 and CDR2 from the germline V gene are MDHEN and SYDVKM. CDR3 DNA: TGTGCCAGCAGTTCCCCCTTCGACAGGAACAACGAGCAGTACTTC. Translated: CASSSPFDRNNEQYF.

This clonotype was counted between two and nine times. The rearrangement links TRBV27 to TRBJ2-3; weak D call: TRBD1 (6 bases). Germline V CDR1 and CDR2: MNHEY, SMNVEV (reference sequence). This CDR3 has 16 residues. The germline V and J ends were trimmed by 5 bases and 4 bases, with 19 bases remaining between them. CDR3 sequence reads: CASSLGGRGSPDTQYF. The CDR3 region has the DNA TGTGCCAGCAGTCTAGGCGGCAGGGGATCCCCAGATACGCAGTATTTT.